The clone carrying this T cell receptor beta chain was observed once. The antigen is not known. Individuals having autoimmune disease history or systemic immunosuppression were not enrolled. The germline V gene has CDR1 GTSNPN and CDR2 SVGIG (reference sequence). The CDR3 is made up of 11 amino acids. This entry comes from a study of OX40 agonist ivuxolimab in advanced cancers. Points from the study as a whole: The antigen specificity of the peripheral T cells (those that were expanded) was not determined. There was clonal expansion of CD4+ and CD8+ blood T cells by week 6 at 0.1 to 3.0 mg/kg. Expanded clones belonging to CD8+ T cells outnumbered, on average, those of CD4+.

Clones were read by immunoSEQ multiplex PCR, and TCRdb kept only the in-frame ones, dropping some. The table records about 51,000 clones, about 90% of them present only once. The material was CD4+ or CD8+ T cells sorted from blood, obtained in a trial of the OX40 agonist ivuxolimab. The sequence was obtained from an adult with an advanced solid tumor such as melanoma, head and neck, liver or kidney cancer. V usage is TRBV30 and J usage is TRBJ2-1, with 9 positions matching TRBD2. The chain's CDR3 is CASGRYNEQFF. Here the CDR3 DNA reads TGTGCTAGCGGGAGATACAATGAGCAGTTCTTC.